Following are 5 T cell receptor beta chains from one sample sequenced in a study of blood T cell repertoires in COVID-19. Sequenced by immunoSEQ multiplex PCR; TCRdb stores in-frame clones only, minus some. The sample lists approximately 200,000 clones; around 88% were seen once. The sequenced material came from PBMCs or T cells enriched from blood (not recorded which). The receptors come from a woman between 25 and 40 years old who had been exposed to COVID-19.

This sequence joins TRBV3-1 (or the pseudogene TRBV3-2) and TRBJ2-4, with TRBD2 identical over 12 bases. Per germline, CDR1 LGHDT and CDR2 YNNKEL (reference sequence). The CDR3 extends over 16 amino acids. The V gene end was trimmed by 4 bases and the J gene end by 8 bases; junction bases not matched to a gene: 9. The CDR3 sequence: CASSLRLAGEVDIQYF. CDR3 DNA sequence: TGTGCCAGCAGCCTGCGACTAGCGGGGGAGGTAGACATTCAGTACTTC.

The rearrangement joins TRBV5-1 to TRBJ1-6, with 8 bases that match TRBD1. Trimming took 4 bases from V and 15 from J; bases not matched to a gene: 6. The CDR3 has 12 residues. CDR1 is SGHRS, CDR2 YFSETQ, per germline. The CDR3 reads CASSGGQGSLHF. The CDR3 region has the DNA TGCGCCAGCAGCGGCGGACAGGGCAGCCTCCACTTT.

The chain carries TRBV5-6 and TRBJ2-2; 11 nucleotides line up with TRBD2. V shed 3 bases, J shed 8 bases, and the junction held 12 bases outside the gene matches. The CDR3 length is 17 residues. CDR1 is SGHDT, CDR2 YYEEEE, per germline. As DNA, the CDR3 is TGTGCCAGCAGCTGGGCCGGGACTAGCGGTTCGGCGGGGGAGCTGTTTTTT. Protein product: CASSWAGTSGSAGELFF.

The genes are TRBV29-1 and TRBJ1-2; D unclear. The CDR3 runs 12 residues. V was clipped by 7 bases and J by 3 bases, with 12 bases between them. CDR1 is SQVTM, CDR2 ANQGSEA, per germline. For the CDR3, the DNA is TGCAGCGGCCACCTGGGAGACTATGGCTACACCTTC. This sequence encodes CSGHLGDYGYTF.

The rearrangement links TRBV11-3 to TRBJ2-7, with 15 bases identical to TRBD2. Per the germline V gene, CDR1 is SGHNT and CDR2 is YENEEA. CDR3 length: 17 residues. Trimming removed 5 bases from V and 3 bases from J; junction bases left unmatched: 8. CDR3 residues: CASSGTSGGSRGYEQYF. In DNA form, the CDR3 reads TGTGCCAGCAGCGGGACTAGCGGGGGGTCCAGAGGCTACGAGCAGTACTTC.